Listed here are 22 T cell receptor beta chains from one sample, sequenced in a study of OX40 agonist ivuxolimab in advanced cancers. Measured with immunoSEQ multiplex PCR; TCRdb has only the in-frame clones, and not every one. The sample consists of about 50,000 clones, roughly 89% of them appearing once. Material: CD4+ or CD8+ T cells sorted from blood, obtained in a trial of the OX40 agonist ivuxolimab. The receptors derive from an adult with an advanced solid tumor such as melanoma, head and neck, liver or kidney cancer.

The genes are TRBV2 and TRBJ2-1; 8 bases line up with TRBD1. CDR3 length equals 15 residues. J was trimmed by 0 bases and V by 4 bases; bases with no gene match: 2. Germline V gene data show CDR1 as SNHLY and CDR2 as FYNNEI. CDR3 DNA sequence: TGTGCCAGCAGTGGACAGGGGATCTCCTACAATGAGCAGTTCTTC. This encodes CASSGQGISYNEQFF.

The V and J genes are TRBV11-2 and TRBJ2-2; possibly TRBD2 for D (5 bases). Trimming removed 1 base from V and 4 bases from J, with 7 bases in between. The CDR3 contains 14 residues. Germline V CDR1 and CDR2: SGHAT, FQNNGV. The CDR3 here is CASSLGGITGELFF. Written as DNA, the CDR3 is TGTGCCAGCAGCTTAGGAGGGATCACCGGGGAGCTGTTTTTT.

The rearrangement links TRBV9 to TRBJ2-1; the D is unclear. CDR1 and CDR2 (germline): SGDLS, YYNGEE. The ends were cut back, 0 bases at V and 7 bases at J, with 8 bases in the middle. CDR3 length equals 13 residues. The CDR3 sequence: CASSVAPGNEQFF. In DNA form, the CDR3 reads TGTGCCAGCAGCGTAGCGCCGGGTAATGAGCAGTTCTTC.

The chain has TRBV21-1 and TRBJ2-7; the D call TRBD2 from the table was never checked on the DNA. TRBV21-1 is shown as a pseudogene. CDR3 length: 13 residues. The DNA for the CDR3 is TGTGCCAGCAGCAACGGGACTTGGAACGAGCAGTACTTC. Protein sequence: CASSNGTWNEQYF.

The V call is TRBV11-1, the J call TRBJ2-7; 9 bases map to TRBD2. CDR1 SGHAT and CDR2 FQDESV come from the germline V gene (reference sequence). The trim removed 3 bases at V and 4 bases at J, leaving 7 bases unmatched. The CDR3 runs 15 residues. DNA for the CDR3: TGTGCCAGCAGCTTTAACCGACTAGCGGCTTACGAGCAGTACTTC. Protein: CASSFNRLAAYEQYF.

The chain uses TRBV18 and TRBJ1-4, with a weak D call TRBD1 (5 bases). The germline CDR1 and CDR2 sequences are KGHSH and LQKENI. This CDR3 region has 14 residues. Trimming cost V 6 bases and J 8 bases, with 16 bases left between them. This chain's CDR3 is CASSAGTGREKLFF. CDR3 sequence (DNA): TGTGCCAGCTCGGCCGGGACCGGAAGGGAAAAACTGTTTTTT. Drawing the rest from reference TRBV18 and TRBJ1-4, the complete variable domain is NAGVMQNPRHLVRRRGQEARLRCSPMKGHSHVYWYRQLPEEGLKFMVYLQKENIIDESGMPKERFSAEFPKEGPSILRIQQVVRGDSAAYFCASSAGTGREKLFFGSGTQLSVL.

This clone was seen a few times. The chain combines TRBV29-1 with TRBJ1-2; D not certain. With 7 bases removed from V and 1 base from J, the gap between germline ends came to 13 bases. Germline V gene data show CDR1 as SQVTM and CDR2 as ANQGSEA. The CDR3 spans 13 residues. CDR3 nucleotide sequence: TGCAGCGCTATAGAACCTCTTAACTATGGCTACACCTTC. Its protein product is CSAIEPLNYGYTF.

V usage is TRBV28 and J usage is TRBJ2-1, with 7 bases identical to TRBD2. The CDR3 length is 13 residues. V lost 8 bases and J lost 1; bases outside the gene matches: 2. Germline values: CDR1 MDHEN, CDR2 SYDVKM. CDR3 sequence: CASARESYNEQFF. The CDR3 coding sequence is TGTGCCAGCGCGCGGGAGTCCTACAATGAGCAGTTCTTC.

V and J are TRBV5-6 and TRBJ1-1; a possible D gene is TRBD1 (6 bases). Trimming took 4 bases from V and 2 from J, leaving 18 bases between them. The CDR3 totals 16 residues. Germline V gene data show CDR1 as SGHDT and CDR2 as YYEEEE. The CDR3 bases are TGTGCCAGCAGCCTCGTGACCGGGACATCCAACACTGAAGCTTTCTTT. This sequence encodes CASSLVTGTSNTEAFF.

The chain is built from TRBV28 and TRBJ2-1; possibly TRBD1 for D (6 bases). This CDR3 contains 15 residues. Germline values: CDR1 MDHEN, CDR2 SYDVKM. V was shortened by 3 bases and J by 1 base, with 10 bases between the two germline ends. The CDR3 nucleotides are TGTGCCAGCAGTTTCGTAGGGGGTTCCTACAATGAGCAGTTCTTC. Residues: CASSFVGGSYNEQFF.

The CDR3 DNA reads as TGTGCCTGGAGTGTGGCAGGGGTTCGAGACTATGGCTACACCTTC. It codes for CAWSVAGVRDYGYTF. This sequence joins TRBV30 and TRBJ1-2, with D tentatively TRBD1 (6 bases). With 0 bases removed from V and 3 bases from J, the gap between germline ends came to 14 bases. Germline CDR1 reads GTSNPN; CDR2 reads SVGIG (reference sequence). The CDR3 totals 15 residues.

Written as DNA, the CDR3 is TGCGCCAGCAGCTTTGAGTTGGTCACCTCCTACAATGAGCAGTTCTTC. Amino acids: CASSFELVTSYNEQFF. The chain links TRBV5-1 to TRBJ2-1, with D unresolved. Germline values: CDR1 SGHRS, CDR2 YFSETQ. This CDR3 has 16 amino acids. Trimming removed 2 bases at V and 0 bases at J, with 12 bases between.

This clone was counted a single time. The chain links TRBV4-1 to TRBJ2-7, with D possibly matching TRBD1 (6 bases). CDR1 is MGHRA, CDR2 YSYEKL, per germline. Trimming left V 5 bases short and J 3 bases short, with 17 bases between. This CDR3 spans 15 amino acids. The CDR3 here is CASSYDRSQVYEQYF. The CDR3 DNA sequence: TGCGCCAGCAGCTACGACAGGAGTCAGGTCTACGAGCAGTACTTC.

The V and J genes are TRBV5-1 and TRBJ2-5, with 11 bases lining up with TRBD2. Germline V gene sequence: CDR1 SGHRS, CDR2 YFSETQ. V was pared by 4 bases and J by 0 bases, with 5 bases of the junction left unmatched. CDR3 length: 16 amino acids. The CDR3 region has the DNA TGCGCCAGCAGCCAGCTAGCGGGAGGTTACCAAGAGACCCAGTACTTC. Residues: CASSQLAGGYQETQYF. The full variable domain, in which reference TRBV5-1 and TRBJ2-5 provide the parts outside the CDR3, is KAGVTQTPRYLIKTRGQQVTLSCSPISGHRSVSWYQQTPGQGLQFLFEYFSETQRNKGNFPGRFSGRQFSNSRSEMNVSTLELGDSALYLCASSQLAGGYQETQYFGPGTRLLVL.

V is TRBV11-2 and J is TRBJ2-1; TRBD1 agrees at 7 bases. With V trimmed by 0 bases and J by 7 bases, 6 bases remained unmatched. The CDR3 loop spans 15 amino acids. Germline V gives CDR1 SGHAT, CDR2 FQNNGV. The CDR3, as DNA: TGTGCCAGCAGCTTAGAGGGGACAGCCCATAATGAGCAGTTCTTC. It encodes CASSLEGTAHNEQFF.

This clone occurred once. The chain is built from TRBV7-9 and TRBJ2-1, with TRBD2 as a possible D gene (6 bases). The CDR3 runs 15 residues. V gave up 3 bases and J gave up 10 bases, with 19 bases separating them. Germline CDR1 and CDR2: SEHNR and FQNEAQ (reference sequence). CDR3 sequence: CASSLQGGLGGEQFF. The CDR3 coding sequence is TGTGCCAGCAGCTTGCAGGGAGGCCTCGGAGGGGAGCAGTTCTTC.

V usage is TRBV6-5 and J usage is TRBJ2-1; 10 nucleotides line up with TRBD2. V was pared by 2 bases and J by 6 bases, with 7 bases of the junction left unmatched. The CDR3 has 16 residues. Per germline, CDR1 MNHEY and CDR2 SVGAGI. The CDR3 region has the DNA TGTGCCAGCAGTTACAGGGGTCTAGCGGGAGTCAATGAGCAGTTCTTC. Translating gives CASSYRGLAGVNEQFF.

The chain uses TRBV27 and TRBJ2-1, with D possibly being TRBD1 or TRBD2 (7 bases each). The CDR3 spans 19 residues. The germline gives CDR1 MNHEY, CDR2 SMNVEV (reference sequence). Trimming took off 2 bases at V and 8 bases at J, with 28 bases between the two ends. CDR3 nucleotides: TGTGCCAGCAGTTTAAGGGGGACAGAGACTAGCCCGGGAGTAGATGAGCAGTTCTTC. This sequence encodes CASSLRGTETSPGVDEQFF.

The chain uses TRBV5-6 and TRBJ2-3, with no clear D. Trimming left V 4 bases short and J 3 bases short, with 15 bases between. The CDR3 spans 15 residues. Germline lookup yields CDR1 SGHDT and CDR2 YYEEEE. CDR3 sequence (DNA): TGTGCCAGCAGCGGATCCCATCGTCTGACAGATACGCAGTATTTT. Amino acids: CASSGSHRLTDTQYF.

The J gene is TRBJ2-7, the V gene TRBV28; D is possibly TRBD2 (5 bases). From germline, CDR1 is MDHEN and CDR2 SYDVKM. This CDR3 is 12 amino acids long. Trimming stripped 7 bases from V and 2 bases from J, with 9 bases between. The CDR3 is CASKSSTYEQYF. The CDR3 DNA reads as TGTGCCAGCAAATCTAGCACCTACGAGCAGTACTTC.

The chain carries TRBV18 and TRBJ2-7; 10 bases align to TRBD1. This CDR3 region has 15 residues. Germline-derived CDR1 and CDR2 are KGHSH and LQKENI. V lost 3 bases and J lost 3; bases outside the gene matches: 5. This CDR3 is CASSPPGQGFYEQYF. CDR3 sequence (DNA): TGTGCCAGCTCACCTCCGGGACAGGGGTTCTACGAGCAGTACTTC.

The chain has TRBV11-3 and TRBJ2-3, with no clear D. Germline assignment: CDR1 SGHNT and CDR2 YENEEA. The CDR3 is 14 residues long. Trimming removed 1 base at V and 0 bases at J, with 5 bases between. The DNA of the CDR3 is TGTGCCAGCAGCTTAGTGGGTAGCACAGATACGCAGTATTTT. Translated, it gives CASSLVGSTDTQYF.